Listed here are 24 T cell receptor beta chains from one sample, sequenced in a study of T cells in Graves' hyperthyroidism and ophthalmopathy. RNA transcripts gave rise to amplified TCR beta CDR3 regions. During a first-round RT-PCR of the TCR CDR3, the HTBI primer set was used. TCRdb used MiXCR to reprocess the multiplex PCR reads, holding one entry per CDR3 protein. The profile covers roughly 170,000 distinct CDR3 sequences, with about a sixth appearing a single time and approximately 28% taken by the ten largest. The sample was blood. The receptors were gathered from a woman between 50 and 59 years old with Graves' hyperthyroidism.

With regard to this clonotype: At one end the junction does not follow the germline gene, possibly because of a read error. CDR3 bases: TGTGCCAGCAGCGATGGACTGTTCTCTGGAGACACCATATATTTT. Protein sequence: CASSDGLFSGDTIYF. The rearrangement uses TRBV7-9 and TRBJ1-3; the D is unclear. CDR1 and CDR2 (germline): SEHNR, FQNEAQ (reference sequence). The CDR3 length is 15 residues.

This clonotype was seen repeatedly, ten times or more. The chain combines TRBV13 with TRBJ2-4; 8 nucleotides agree with TRBD1. The germline V gene encodes CDR1 PRHDT and CDR2 FYEKMQ (reference sequence). This CDR3 has 18 residues. V lost 5 bases and J lost 6; bases outside the gene matches: 18. CDR3 DNA: TGTGCCAGCAGCGGCCGACAGGGGACGCTAGTCGGCGGAAACATTCAGTACTTC. This gives the protein CASSGRQGTLVGGNIQYF.

CDR3 sequence reads: CASSMTSGPTDTQYF. The CDR3 nucleotides read TGTGCCAGCAGCATGACTAGCGGGCCCACAGATACGCAGTATTTT. This chain uses TRBV13 with TRBJ2-3; TRBD2 agrees at 10 bases. Germline CDR1 is PRHDT and CDR2 is FYEKMQ (reference sequence). After removal of 5 bases from V and 2 bases from J, the junction contained 4 bases not matched to a gene. CDR3 length: 15 residues.

The chain has TRBV28 and TRBJ2-3; 9 bases line up with TRBD2. V trimming: 5 bases; J trimming: 0 bases; junction bases outside the gene matches: 3. CDR1 and CDR2 (germline): MDHEN, SYDVKM. The CDR3 sequence is 15 residues long. The CDR3 nucleotides read TGTGCCAGCAGTCGTACTAGCGGGAGCACAGATACGCAGTATTTT. This codes for CASSRTSGSTDTQYF.

This clonotype was found a few times. CDR3 protein: CARIDEQYF. The CDR3 DNA reads TGTGCCAGGATCGACGAGCAGTACTTC. This rearrangement joins TRBV6-1 to TRBJ2-7, with unresolved D. The CDR3 is made up of 9 amino acids. The V end lost 9 bases, the J end lost 5 bases, and 5 bases lay between the germline ends. CDR1 and CDR2 (germline): MNHNS, SASEGT.

This clonotype occurred many times. The chain combines TRBV12-3 or TRBV12-4 with TRBJ1-2, with D possibly being TRBD1 (6 bases). V shed 5 bases and J shed 8 bases, with 15 bases lying between them. The length of the CDR3 is 13 residues. The CDR3 sequence: CASSQRRGGGYTF. The CDR3 nucleotides read TGTGCCAGCAGTCAACGGAGGGGGGGAGGCTACACCTTC.

The chain has TRBV7-9 and TRBJ1-3; 7 positions match TRBD1. Germline-derived CDR1 and CDR2 are SEHNR and FQNEAQ (reference sequence). V gave up 5 bases and J gave up 8 bases; unmatched junction bases: 18. The CDR3 totals 17 residues. The CDR3 region has the DNA TGTGCCAGCAGCCCCCAGAGACAGGGTCTGAAAAGGGACACCATATATTTT. Protein sequence: CASSPQRQGLKRDTIYF.

This clonotype was detected ten times or more. This chain's CDR3 is CASSLGDRTDTQYF. The CDR3 nucleotides read TGCGCCAGCAGCTTGGGGGATAGGACAGATACGCAGTATTTT. The chain combines TRBV5-1 with TRBJ2-3; D is unresolved. Germline CDR1 reads SGHRS; CDR2 reads YFSETQ. Trimming cost V 0 bases and J 3 bases, with 8 bases left between them. CDR3 size: 14 residues.

This clonotype was recorded at least ten times. The chain carries TRBV12-3 or TRBV12-4 and TRBJ1-1; D gene uncertain. The ends were cut back, 7 bases at V and 3 bases at J, with 12 bases in the middle. The CDR3 has 13 amino acids. The CDR3 loop is CASIGVVDTEAFF. CDR3 bases: TGTGCCAGCATTGGGGTCGTAGACACTGAAGCTTTCTTT.

This clonotype showed up many times. V and J are TRBV20-1 and TRBJ1-5, with 8 bases identical to TRBD1. V gave up 7 bases and J gave up 5 bases; unmatched junction bases: 4. The germline V gene has CDR1 DFQATT and CDR2 SNEGSKA (reference sequence). This CDR3 contains 12 residues. CDR3 nucleotides: TGCAGTGTTCGGACAGGGCATCAGCCCCAGCATTTT. Translated: CSVRTGHQPQHF.

This clonotype was detected only once. At one of its ends the junction is not consistent with the germline gene, which may arise from a read error. The chain is built from TRBV7-9 and TRBJ1-2; possibly TRBD1 for D (6 bases). Germline CDR1 and CDR2: SEHNR and FQNEAQ (reference sequence). This CDR3 has 13 amino acids. CDR3 in DNA: TGTACCAGCAGCCCGGTGGGACACTATGGCTACACTTTC. It specifies CTSSPVGHYGYTF. The entire variable domain, with the rest obtained from reference TRBV7-9 and TRBJ1-2, is as follows: DTGVSQNPRHKITKRGQNVTFRCDPISEHNRLYWYRQTLGQGPEFLTYFQNEAQLEKSRLLSDRFSAERPKGSFSTLEIQRTEQGDSAMYLCTSSPVGHYGYTFGSGTRLTVV.

This chain uses TRBV6-1 with TRBJ2-7; 8 nucleotides line up with TRBD1. The V gene's germline CDR1 is MNHNS and CDR2 SASEGT. V lost 6 bases to trimming and J lost 2 bases; unmatched junction nucleotides: 12. The CDR3 has 16 residues. The CDR3 DNA reads as TGTGCCAGCAGAAATCTCGCGACAGGGGTAGCCTACGAGCAGTACTTC. It specifies CASRNLATGVAYEQYF.

V usage is TRBV4-1 and J usage is TRBJ2-3; 8 nucleotides line up with TRBD2. The CDR3 consists of 15 residues. V dropped 4 bases and J dropped 1; count of bases not matched to a gene: 4. Germline CDR1 and CDR2: MGHRA and YSYEKL. The CDR3 DNA follows: TGCGCCAGCAGCCCTCGGCGGGGGGGCACAGATACGCAGTATTTT. This encodes CASSPRRGGTDTQYF.

This clonotype was seen at least ten times. This chain links TRBV28 with TRBJ1-5; 9 bases are shared with TRBD1. The CDR3 contains 15 residues. V lost 5 bases to trimming and J lost 6 bases; unmatched junction nucleotides: 8. Looked up from germline, CDR1 is MDHEN and CDR2 is SYDVKM. This CDR3 is CASSTLGQGTQPQHF. CDR3 nucleotides: TGTGCCAGCAGTACCTTAGGACAGGGGACTCAGCCCCAGCATTTT. Drawing the rest from reference TRBV28 and TRBJ1-5, the complete variable domain is DVKVTQSSRYLVKRTGEKVFLECVQDMDHENMFWYRQDPGLGLRLIYFSYDVKMKEKGDIPEGYSVSREKKERFSLILESASTNQTSMYLCASSTLGQGTQPQHFGDGTRLSIL.

This clonotype has a count of ten or more. The rearrangement joins TRBV24-1 to TRBJ2-5, with D possibly being TRBD1 (5 bases). Germline V gene lookup returns CDR1 KGHDR and CDR2 SFDVKD. Trimming removed 5 bases at V and 5 bases at J, with 8 bases between. The CDR3 covers 12 residues. In DNA, the CDR3 is TGTGCCACCAGTGGGGGCGGTGAGACCCAGTACTTC. Protein sequence: CATSGGGETQYF.

This clonotype was observed a handful of times. The chain recombines TRBV19 with TRBJ1-2; 9 bases match TRBD1. Germline assignment: CDR1 LNHDA and CDR2 SQIVND (reference sequence). This CDR3 spans 15 amino acids. With V trimmed by 2 bases and J by 5 bases, 6 bases remained unmatched. Written as DNA, the CDR3 is TGTGCCAGTAGTATATCTCCGGGACAGGGATATGGCTACACCTTC. It specifies CASSISPGQGYGYTF.

This clonotype showed up many times. The chain uses TRBV19 and TRBJ2-3, with 12 bases that match TRBD2. J was trimmed by 7 bases and V by 5 bases; bases with no gene match: 4. The CDR3 sequence is 14 residues long. Germline lookup yields CDR1 LNHDA and CDR2 SQIVND (reference sequence). CDR3 protein: CASSPGLAGYTQYF. The CDR3 DNA reads TGTGCCAGTAGTCCGGGACTAGCGGGTTATACGCAGTATTTT.

In the case of this clonotype: Given a much more abundant clone one base away, this may be a read error. The J gene is TRBJ2-1, the V gene TRBV6-1; TRBD2 agrees at 8 bases. Germline CDR1 MNHNS, CDR2 SASEGT. V lost 6 bases, J lost 9 bases, and 10 bases stayed unmatched. The CDR3 sequence is 14 residues long. CDR3 sequence reads: CASRFLSGVCEQFF. As DNA, the CDR3 is TGTGCCAGCAGATTCCTTAGCGGGGTCTGTGAGCAGTTCTTC.

In this sample, this clonotype turned up a few times. This sequence joins TRBV7-2 and TRBJ1-3, with D maybe TRBD1 (5 bases). Trimming pared 2 bases from V and 3 bases from J, leaving 8 bases between. CDR1 is SGHTA, CDR2 FQGNSA, per germline. CDR3 length equals 14 residues. This CDR3 reads CASSLKGVGNTIYF. The CDR3 coding sequence is TGTGCCAGCAGCTTAAAAGGGGTTGGAAACACCATATATTTT.

The V and J genes are TRBV20-1 and TRBJ1-1; possibly TRBD1 for D (6 bases). The V end was cut by 0 bases, the J end by 0 bases, with 14 bases between. This CDR3 is built from 16 residues. Germline V CDR1 and CDR2: DFQATT, SNEGSKA (reference sequence). The CDR3 DNA reads as TGCAGTGCTAGAGATAGGGGGAAATTCATGAACACTGAAGCTTTCTTT. Translated: CSARDRGKFMNTEAFF.

This clonotype was recorded many times. J is TRBJ1-1 and V is TRBV7-2; 9 positions match TRBD1. The junction had 17 bases not matched to a gene; V was cut back by 6 bases and J by 3 bases. In germline, CDR1 is SGHTA, CDR2 FQGNSA. The CDR3 length is 18 residues. CDR3 protein: CASSQSGTGSLSDTEAFF. The CDR3 DNA is TGTGCCAGCAGTCAGTCCGGGACAGGGAGTTTAAGCGACACTGAAGCTTTCTTT.

This clonotype occurred once. The chain has TRBV6-1 and TRBJ2-7; D may be TRBD1 (6 bases). Germline CDR1 is MNHNS and CDR2 is SASEGT. The CDR3 loop spans 14 amino acids. The V and J ends lost 7 bases and 1 base respectively, with 14 bases between them. This CDR3 reads CASTVSQGSYEQYF. The CDR3, as DNA: TGTGCCAGCACGGTGAGCCAGGGGTCCTACGAGCAGTACTTC.

The rearrangement uses TRBV20-1 and TRBJ2-5; possibly TRBD1 for D (6 bases). Germline assignment: CDR1 DFQATT and CDR2 SNEGSKA (reference sequence). CDR3 length: 13 amino acids. V dropped 6 bases and J dropped 4 bases, with 15 bases sitting between them. The CDR3 region is CSAIDRRVETQYF. The CDR3 DNA reads as TGCAGTGCAATAGACAGGCGGGTAGAGACCCAGTACTTC.

The V gene is TRBV18, the J gene TRBJ1-1; unclear D gene. The CDR3 is 14 amino acids. Trimming removed 2 bases at V and 11 bases at J, with 18 bases between. Germline V gives CDR1 KGHSH, CDR2 LQKENI. The CDR3 sequence is CASSPSPWGGGAFF. The CDR3 nucleotides are TGTGCCAGCTCACCATCGCCGTGGGGAGGTGGGGCTTTCTTT.